One and the same sample provided the 22 T cell receptor beta chains below, sequenced in a study of PD-L1 blockade in urothelial cancer. Data came from immunoSEQ multiplex PCR; TCRdb stores just in-frame clones and leaves some out. The sample yields tens of thousands of clones, about 79% seen once. Source: PBMCs, taken around atezolizumab (anti-PD-L1) treatment. The receptor set was obtained from a man in his 60s with urothelial cancer.

The gene calls are TRBV2 and TRBJ2-7; 7 bases align to TRBD1. This CDR3 region has 13 residues. J gave up 7 bases and V 6 bases, and 9 bases lay outside the gene matches. Looked up from germline, CDR1 is SNHLY and CDR2 is FYNNEI. CDR3 region: CASSRDRDEEQYF. The CDR3 bases are TGTGCCAGCAGCCGCGACAGGGATGAGGAGCAGTACTTC. The variable domain in full, with the rest retrieved from reference TRBV2 and TRBJ2-7, is EPEVTQTPSHQVTQMGQEVILRCVPISNHLYFYWYRQILGQKVEFLVSFYNNEISEKSEIFDDQFSVERPDGSNFTLKIRSTKLEDSAMYFCASSRDRDEEQYFGPGTRLTVT.

In its sample, this clone was seen once. The rearrangement joins TRBV30 to TRBJ1-2; no clear D gene. CDR1 GTSNPN and CDR2 SVGIG come from the germline V gene (reference sequence). The V end was cut by 1 base, the J end by 3 bases, with 6 bases between. The CDR3 has 12 residues. CDR3 sequence (DNA): TGTGCCTGGAGTGGGCGGTACTATGGCTACACCTTC. Translation gives CAWSGRYYGYTF.

V and J are TRBV5-1 and TRBJ1-1; TRBD1 matches at 9 bases. This CDR3 has 15 residues. CDR1 and CDR2 from the germline V gene are SGHRS and YFSETQ. Trimming removed 0 bases from V and 7 bases from J; junction bases left unmatched: 7. CDR3 loop: CASSLEGDRAVEAFF. CDR3 coding DNA: TGCGCCAGCAGCTTGGAAGGGGACAGGGCCGTTGAAGCTTTCTTT. Full variable domain (rest looked up from reference TRBV5-1 and TRBJ1-1): KAGVTQTPRYLIKTRGQQVTLSCSPISGHRSVSWYQQTPGQGLQFLFEYFSETQRNKGNFPGRFSGRQFSNSRSEMNVSTLELGDSALYLCASSLEGDRAVEAFFGQGTRLTVV.

The chain links TRBV5-1 to TRBJ1-4; TRBD1 is a possible D gene (5 bases). Germline values: CDR1 SGHRS, CDR2 YFSETQ. There are 15 residues in the CDR3. The V end was cut by 0 bases, the J end by 10 bases, with 16 bases between. The CDR3 sequence is CASSLDRVGEGKLFF. CDR3 DNA sequence: TGCGCCAGCAGCTTGGACCGGGTAGGGGAAGGAAAACTGTTTTTT. The variable domain in full, completed from reference TRBV5-1 and TRBJ1-4, reads KAGVTQTPRYLIKTRGQQVTLSCSPISGHRSVSWYQQTPGQGLQFLFEYFSETQRNKGNFPGRFSGRQFSNSRSEMNVSTLELGDSALYLCASSLDRVGEGKLFFGSGTQLSVL.

V gene TRBV5-5 combines with J gene TRBJ1-1; TRBD1 aligns across 7 bases. Trimming at V came to 7 bases and at J to 4 bases, leaving 13 bases not matched to a gene. Per the germline V gene, CDR1 is SGHKS and CDR2 is YYEKEE (reference sequence). The CDR3 is 15 residues long. In nucleotides, the CDR3 is TGTGCCAGCTCCCAAGGATGGCAGGGGGGCACTGAAGCTTTCTTT. Amino acid sequence: CASSQGWQGGTEAFF.

The V gene is TRBV11-1, the J gene TRBJ2-5; TRBD2 might be the D (5 bases). Trimming took 5 bases from V and 5 from J, leaving 12 bases between them. This CDR3 comprises 13 residues. Germline V CDR1 and CDR2: SGHAT, FQDESV (reference sequence). The chain's CDR3 is CASSTYRGETQYF. CDR3 coding DNA: TGTGCCAGCAGCACCTACCGAGGGGAGACCCAGTACTTC. The complete variable domain, with remaining parts taken from reference TRBV11-1 and TRBJ2-5, reads EAEVAQSPRYKITEKSQAVAFWCDPISGHATLYWYRQILGQGPELLVQFQDESVVDDSQLPKDRFSAERLKGVDSTLKIQPAELGDSAMYLCASSTYRGETQYFGPGTRLLVL.

The V gene is TRBV10-3, the J gene TRBJ1-1; 8 bases line up with TRBD1. This CDR3 is built from 15 residues. The V segment lost 1 base and the J segment 1 base; nucleotides outside the gene matches: 2. CDR1 and CDR2 (germline): ENHRY, SYGVKD. CDR3 nucleotide sequence: TGTGCCATCAGTGAGTGGACAGGGAGGAACACTGAAGCTTTCTTT. Residues: CAISEWTGRNTEAFF.

V and J are TRBV19 and TRBJ1-2; maybe TRBD1 (5 bases). Germline V CDR1 and CDR2: LNHDA, SQIVND (reference sequence). V dropped 1 base and J dropped 8 bases, with 23 bases sitting between them. This CDR3 comprises 17 residues. As DNA, the CDR3 is TGTGCCAGTAGTATAGCCGCTGGGGGACTTCTCAGTGAGGGCTACACCTTC. It is translated as CASSIAAGGLLSEGYTF.

The V gene is TRBV7-2, the J gene TRBJ2-2, with D possibly being TRBD1 (5 bases). CDR1 and CDR2 from the germline V gene are SGHTA and FQGNSA. Between the trimmed V and J ends, which lost 5 bases and 6 bases, there was a span of 13 bases. This CDR3 spans 14 amino acids. CDR3 nucleotide sequence: TGTGCCAGCAGCCGAGACAGCAATGCCGGGGAGCTGTTTTTT. The encoded protein is CASSRDSNAGELFF.

J is TRBJ2-3 and V is TRBV9; possible D gene TRBD2, 6 bases. CDR1 is SGDLS, CDR2 YYNGEE, per germline. CDR3 length: 15 amino acids. Between the trimmed V and J ends, which lost 2 bases and 1 base, there was a span of 11 bases. The DNA for the CDR3 is TGTGCCAGCAGCGTGGTTAGCGGCGGCACAGATACGCAGTATTTT. Residues: CASSVVSGGTDTQYF.

CDR3 in DNA: TGTGCCAGCAGCCCATCTAATAACTATGGCTACACCTTC. Translating gives CASSPSNNYGYTF. The chain couples TRBV6-5 to TRBJ1-2; D is undetermined. Germline V gene sequence: CDR1 MNHEY, CDR2 SVGAGI. Trimming took off 6 bases at V and 1 base at J, with 9 bases between the two ends. This CDR3 has 13 amino acids.

The chain joins TRBV11-3 to TRBJ2-6, with D possibly TRBD2 on 7 matching bases. V lost 5 bases and J lost 1, with 12 bases in between. CDR1 is SGHNT and CDR2 is YENEEA in the germline V gene. This CDR3 contains 16 residues. The CDR3 loop reads CASSHRGASGANVLTF. The CDR3 bases are TGTGCCAGCAGCCATCGGGGGGCTTCTGGGGCCAACGTCCTGACTTTC.

This clone turned up a few times. V is TRBV19 and J is TRBJ2-6, with 8 bases aligning to TRBD2. J gave up 0 bases and V 5 bases, and 9 bases lay outside the gene matches. Germline V lookup: CDR1 LNHDA, CDR2 SQIVND (reference sequence). The CDR3 loop spans 18 amino acids. The CDR3 DNA reads TGTGCCAGTAGTCTCGACTTAGCGGGGAGCTCTGGGGCCAACGTCCTGACTTTC. Residues: CASSLDLAGSSGANVLTF.

This chain connects TRBV9 to TRBJ2-7; D possibly corresponds to TRBD2 (6 bases). V lost 0 bases, J lost 6 bases, and 13 bases lay in between. The CDR3 consists of 14 residues. Germline V CDR1 and CDR2: SGDLS, YYNGEE. The CDR3 region is CASSVDLALGEQYF. For the CDR3, the DNA is TGTGCCAGCAGCGTAGATCTAGCGTTAGGCGAGCAGTACTTC. Based on the CDR3 plus reference TRBV9 and TRBJ2-7, the full variable domain is DSGVTQTPKHLITATGQRVTLRCSPRSGDLSVYWYQQSLDQGLQFLIQYYNGEERAKGNILERFSAQQFPDLHSELNLSSLELGDSALYFCASSVDLALGEQYFGPGTRLTVT.

This clone was counted between two and nine times. The CDR3 does not close with the conserved phenylalanine or tryptophan, likely indicating a read error. The rearrangement links TRBV27 to TRBJ1-4; no clear D. Trimming removed 6 bases from V and 4 bases from J, with 9 bases in between. This CDR3 is built from 13 residues. From germline, CDR1 is MNHEY and CDR2 SMNVEV (reference sequence). CDR3 residues: CASSSRYNEKLFI. The CDR3 DNA reads as TGTGCCAGCAGCTCTAGATATAATGAAAAACTGTTTATT.

The count of this clone is one. The genes are TRBV18 and TRBJ2-7; 7 bases agree with TRBD1. CDR3 size: 14 residues. Per the germline V gene, CDR1 is KGHSH and CDR2 is LQKENI. Unmatched junction bases numbered 5, after V lost 3 bases and J lost 3 bases. Here the CDR3 DNA reads TGTGCCAGCTCACCGAACAGGGGAAGCTACGAGCAGTACTTC. Amino acid sequence: CASSPNRGSYEQYF. Full variable domain (outside the CDR3, taken from reference TRBV18 and TRBJ2-7): NAGVMQNPRHLVRRRGQEARLRCSPMKGHSHVYWYRQLPEEGLKFMVYLQKENIIDESGMPKERFSAEFPKEGPSILRIQQVVRGDSAAYFCASSPNRGSYEQYFGPGTRLTVT.

Worth noting for this clone: One end of the junction does not line up with germline, which may come from a read error. The rearrangement links TRBV30 to TRBJ1-4; the match to TRBD1 covers 7 bases. Germline V lookup: CDR1 GTSNPN, CDR2 SVGIG (reference sequence). The CDR3 contains 10 residues. The CDR3 DNA reads as TGTGCCTGGGGGGGACAGACCACTGTCTTT. Protein product: CAWGGQTTVF.

This clone was seen only once. The CDR3 DNA reads as TGCGCCAGCAGTGAGGGAACAGGGGGCTTCTTAGATCAGCCCCAGCATTTT. It specifies CASSEGTGGFLDQPQHF. The chain joins TRBV10-2 to TRBJ1-5; 9 bases line up with TRBD1. J was trimmed by 5 bases and V by 2 bases; bases with no gene match: 10. The CDR3 is 17 amino acids. Germline CDR1 reads WSHSY; CDR2 reads SAAADI.

The chain has TRBV7-2 and TRBJ2-1; 12 bases map to TRBD2. The length of the CDR3 is 18 residues. V lost 5 bases and J lost 0; bases outside the gene matches: 8. The germline gives CDR1 SGHTA, CDR2 FQGNSA. CDR3 residues: CASSPGTSGLGSYNEQFF. The CDR3 DNA reads as TGTGCCAGCAGCCCCGGGACTAGCGGGCTAGGCTCCTACAATGAGCAGTTCTTC. The entire variable domain, with the rest obtained from reference TRBV7-2 and TRBJ2-1, is as follows: GAGVSQSPSNKVTEKGKDVELRCDPISGHTALYWYRQSLGQGLEFLIYFQGNSAPDKSGLPSDRFSAERTGGSVSTLTIQRTQQEDSAVYLCASSPGTSGLGSYNEQFFGPGTRLTVL.

The chain couples TRBV9 to TRBJ2-5, with TRBD2 matching over 7 bases. CDR1 and CDR2 from the germline V gene are SGDLS and YYNGEE. This CDR3 comprises 16 residues. The V segment lost 0 bases and the J segment 2 bases; nucleotides outside the gene matches: 7. The CDR3 protein is CASSVGGGPGQETQYF. CDR3 nucleotide sequence: TGTGCCAGCAGCGTAGGCGGGGGTCCAGGGCAAGAGACCCAGTACTTC.

The DNA of the CDR3 is TGTGCCAGCTCCCTCGAGGGCGGGGGGCTAGCTGAAAAACTGTTTTTT. Translating gives CASSLEGGGLAEKLFF. The chain couples TRBV18 to TRBJ1-4, with a possible D match to TRBD1 (6 bases). The CDR3 totals 16 residues. Deletions cut 6 bases from V and 7 bases from J, with 21 bases between. CDR1 and CDR2 (germline): KGHSH, LQKENI.

The table lists this clone with a few counts. The CDR3 end shows no conserved phenylalanine or tryptophan, and so a read error is likely. J is TRBJ1-4 and V is TRBV27; no clear D gene. Per the germline V gene, CDR1 is MNHEY and CDR2 is SMNVEV (reference sequence). CDR3 length equals 13 residues. The CDR3 coding sequence is TGTGCCAGCAGCTCTAGAGATAATGAACAACTGTTTCTT. Its translation: CASSSRDNEQLFL.